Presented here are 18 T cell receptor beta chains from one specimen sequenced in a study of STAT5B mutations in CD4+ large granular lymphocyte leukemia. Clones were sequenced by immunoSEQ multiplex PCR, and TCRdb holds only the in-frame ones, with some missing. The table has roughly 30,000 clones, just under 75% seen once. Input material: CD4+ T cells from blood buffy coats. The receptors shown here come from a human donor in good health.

The CDR3 protein is CASTPGLYQETQYF. CDR3 DNA: TGTGCCAGCACCCCGGGCCTGTACCAAGAGACCCAGTACTTC. The chain employs TRBV5-6 and TRBJ2-5, with no clear D. Germline CDR1 reads SGHDT; CDR2 reads YYEEEE. Trimming cost V 6 bases and J 0 bases, with 12 bases left between them. The CDR3 is 14 residues long.

The chain's CDR3 is CASSIRPENQPQHF. CDR3 in DNA: TGTGCCAGTAGTATTCGTCCGGAGAATCAGCCCCAGCATTTT. V usage is TRBV19 and J usage is TRBJ1-5, with no clear D. This CDR3 is built from 14 residues. V lost 3 bases and J 4 bases, leaving 10 bases between the germline ends. Germline CDR1 is LNHDA and CDR2 is SQIVND (reference sequence).

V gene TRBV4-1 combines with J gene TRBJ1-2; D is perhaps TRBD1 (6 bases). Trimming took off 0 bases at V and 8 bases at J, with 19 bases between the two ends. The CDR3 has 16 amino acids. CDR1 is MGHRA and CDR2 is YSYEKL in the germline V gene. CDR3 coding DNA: TGCGCCAGCAGCCAAGAGAATTGGGGGCGATTGGAAGGCTACACCTTC. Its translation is CASSQENWGRLEGYTF.

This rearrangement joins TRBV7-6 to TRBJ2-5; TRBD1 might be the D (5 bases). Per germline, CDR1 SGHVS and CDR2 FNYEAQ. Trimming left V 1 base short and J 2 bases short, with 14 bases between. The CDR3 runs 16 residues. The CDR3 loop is CASSLGVTGGQETQYF. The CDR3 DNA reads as TGTGCCAGCAGCTTAGGGGTAACAGGTGGTCAAGAGACCCAGTACTTC.

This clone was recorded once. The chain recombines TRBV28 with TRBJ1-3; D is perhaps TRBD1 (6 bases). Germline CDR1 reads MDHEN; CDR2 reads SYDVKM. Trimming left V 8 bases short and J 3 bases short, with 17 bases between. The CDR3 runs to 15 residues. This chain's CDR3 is CASGGGQFIGNTIYF. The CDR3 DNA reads TGTGCCAGCGGAGGAGGACAGTTTATTGGAAACACCATATATTTT.

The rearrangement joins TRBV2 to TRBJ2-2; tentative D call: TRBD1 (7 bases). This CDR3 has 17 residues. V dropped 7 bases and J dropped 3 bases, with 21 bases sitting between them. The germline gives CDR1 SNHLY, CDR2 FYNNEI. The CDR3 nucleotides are TGTGCCAGCATGAAGGGGGCGAGTAGCGGATACACCGGGGAGCTGTTTTTT. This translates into CASMKGASSGYTGELFF.

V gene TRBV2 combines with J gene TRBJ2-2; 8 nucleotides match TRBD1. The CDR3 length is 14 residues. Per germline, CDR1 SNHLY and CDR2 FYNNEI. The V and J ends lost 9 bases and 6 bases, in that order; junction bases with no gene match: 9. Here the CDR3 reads CASGATGVPGELFF. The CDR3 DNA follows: TGTGCCAGTGGGGCGACAGGGGTGCCCGGGGAGCTGTTTTTT.

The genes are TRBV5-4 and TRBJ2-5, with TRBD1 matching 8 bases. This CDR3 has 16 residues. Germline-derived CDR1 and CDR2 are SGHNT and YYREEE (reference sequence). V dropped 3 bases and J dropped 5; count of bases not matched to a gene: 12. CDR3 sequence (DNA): TGTGCCAGCAGCTATAACTCCGGGACAGGTGGGGAGACCCAGTACTTC. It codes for CASSYNSGTGGETQYF.

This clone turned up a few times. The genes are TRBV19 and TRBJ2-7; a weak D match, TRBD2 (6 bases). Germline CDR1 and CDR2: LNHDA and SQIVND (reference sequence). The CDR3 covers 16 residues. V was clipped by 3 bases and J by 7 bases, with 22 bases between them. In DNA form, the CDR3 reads TGTGCCAGTAGTATCTCCCTCCCTATGCGGGAAGAAGAGCAGTACTTC. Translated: CASSISLPMREEEQYF.

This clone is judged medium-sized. CDR3 sequence (DNA): TGTGCCAGTAGTCCCGGGACACATAGTGCAAGTAAGAACACTGAAGCTTTCTTT. Protein: CASSPGTHSASKNTEAFF. The chain is built from TRBV19 and TRBJ1-1; a possible D gene is TRBD1 (6 bases). Between the trimmed V and J ends, which lost 5 bases and 1 base, there was a span of 23 bases. The CDR3 runs to 18 residues. CDR1 is LNHDA, CDR2 SQIVND, per germline (reference sequence).

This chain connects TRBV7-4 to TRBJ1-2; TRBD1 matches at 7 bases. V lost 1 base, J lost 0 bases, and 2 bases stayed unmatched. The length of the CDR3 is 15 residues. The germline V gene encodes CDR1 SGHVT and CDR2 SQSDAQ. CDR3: CASSLGQGANYGYTF. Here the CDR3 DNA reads TGTGCCAGCAGCTTAGGCCAGGGGGCTAACTATGGCTACACCTTC.

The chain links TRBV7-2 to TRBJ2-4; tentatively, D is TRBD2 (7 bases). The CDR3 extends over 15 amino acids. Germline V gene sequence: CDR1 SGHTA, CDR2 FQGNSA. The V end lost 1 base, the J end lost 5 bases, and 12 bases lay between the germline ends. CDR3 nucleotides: TGTGCCAGCAGCTTAGAGGGGGGGACGCAAAACATTCAGTACTTC. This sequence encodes CASSLEGGTQNIQYF.

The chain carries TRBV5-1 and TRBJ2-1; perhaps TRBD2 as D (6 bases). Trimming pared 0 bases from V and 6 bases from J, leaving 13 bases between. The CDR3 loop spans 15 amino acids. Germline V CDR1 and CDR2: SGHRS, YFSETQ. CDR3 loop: CASSLAPGLANEQFF. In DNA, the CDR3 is TGCGCCAGCAGCTTGGCCCCGGGACTTGCCAATGAGCAGTTCTTC.

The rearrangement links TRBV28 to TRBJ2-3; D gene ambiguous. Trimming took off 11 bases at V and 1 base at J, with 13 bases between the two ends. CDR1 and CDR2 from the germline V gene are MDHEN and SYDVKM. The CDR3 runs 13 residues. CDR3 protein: CAAAFGGTDTQYF. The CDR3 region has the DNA TGTGCCGCAGCGTTCGGTGGCACAGATACGCAGTATTTT. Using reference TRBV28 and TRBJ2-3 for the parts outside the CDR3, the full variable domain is DVKVTQSSRYLVKRTGEKVFLECVQDMDHENMFWYRQDPGLGLRLIYFSYDVKMKEKGDIPEGYSVSREKKERFSLILESASTNQTSMYLCAAAFGGTDTQYFGPGTRLTVL.

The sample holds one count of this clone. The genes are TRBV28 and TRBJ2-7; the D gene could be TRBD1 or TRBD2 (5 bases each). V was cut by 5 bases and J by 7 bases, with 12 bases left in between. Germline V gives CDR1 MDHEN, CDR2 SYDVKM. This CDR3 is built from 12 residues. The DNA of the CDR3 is TGTGCCAGCAGTAGGGGCTGGAGGGAGCAGTACGTC. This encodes CASSRGWREQYV.

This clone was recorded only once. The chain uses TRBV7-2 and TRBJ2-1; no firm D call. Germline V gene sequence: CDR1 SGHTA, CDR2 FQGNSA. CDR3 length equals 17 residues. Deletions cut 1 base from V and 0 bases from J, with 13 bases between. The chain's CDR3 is CASSLVGRTSSYNEQFF. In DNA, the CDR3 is TGTGCCAGCAGCTTAGTGGGCCGGACGAGCTCCTACAATGAGCAGTTCTTC.

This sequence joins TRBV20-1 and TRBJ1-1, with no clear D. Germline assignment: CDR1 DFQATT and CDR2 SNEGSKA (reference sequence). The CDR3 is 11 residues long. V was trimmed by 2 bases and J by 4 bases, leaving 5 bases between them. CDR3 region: CSARRITEAFF. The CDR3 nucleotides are TGCAGTGCTAGACGGATCACTGAAGCTTTCTTT.

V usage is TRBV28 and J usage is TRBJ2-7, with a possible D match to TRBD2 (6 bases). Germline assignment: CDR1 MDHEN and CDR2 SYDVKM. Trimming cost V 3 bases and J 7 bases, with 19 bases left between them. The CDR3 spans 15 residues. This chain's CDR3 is CASSFEGGIVREQYF. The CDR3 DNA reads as TGTGCCAGCAGTTTCGAGGGCGGGATCGTTAGGGAGCAGTACTTC.